The rows below give T cell receptor beta chains drawn from one sample of a study of shared clonotypes between healthy human individuals. Sequencing was performed with immunoSEQ multiplex PCR; in TCRdb, only in-frame clones are kept and a portion is missing. The sample includes approximately 600,000 clones, approximately 96% of them seen just once. Sample: naive CD8+ T cells sorted from blood. These receptors were obtained from a woman in her twenties or thirties in good health. Both conserved end residues are part of each CDR3. Fields, in order: CDR3 length, V gene, J gene, D gene, clone size, CDR3 DNA, CDR3 protein. The D gene is left open where the match is weak. The size entry is marked missing in some rows and otherwise reads once, few, many or a size class.

cdr3_length: 14
v_call: TRBV6-5
j_call: TRBJ1-5
d_call: TRBD1
clone_size: -
cdr3_nt: TGTGCCAGCAGCCCGACAGGGCCGGGTCAGCCCCAGCATTTT
cdr3_aa: CASSPTGPGQPQHF

cdr3_length: 15
v_call: TRBV6-5
j_call: TRBJ1-2
d_call: -
clone_size: -
cdr3_nt: TGTGCCAGCAGCCACGGGGAGGGGAAGGGCTATGGCTACACCTTC
cdr3_aa: CASSHGEGKGYGYTF

cdr3_length: 14
v_call: TRBV18
j_call: TRBJ2-7
d_call: TRBD1
clone_size: -
cdr3_nt: TGTGCCAGCTCACCAGGGACAGGAGGTTACGAGCAGTACTTC
cdr3_aa: CASSPGTGGYEQYF

cdr3_length: 15
v_call: TRBV11-1
j_call: TRBJ2-7
d_call: -
clone_size: -
cdr3_nt: TGTGCCAGCAGCTCCCAGACGCGGGATAACTACGAGCAGTACTTC
cdr3_aa: CASSSQTRDNYEQYF

cdr3_length: 14
v_call: TRBV5-1
j_call: TRBJ1-1
d_call: TRBD1
clone_size: -
cdr3_nt: TGCGCCAGCAGATTTAACAGGGGAAAGGATGAAGCTTTCTTT
cdr3_aa: CASRFNRGKDEAFF

cdr3_length: 14
v_call: TRBV30
j_call: TRBJ1-3
d_call: -
clone_size: -
cdr3_nt: TGTGCCTGGATAGGGACGAGGACTGGAAACACCATATATTTT
cdr3_aa: CAWIGTRTGNTIYF

cdr3_length: 15
v_call: TRBV30
j_call: TRBJ2-7
d_call: TRBD1
clone_size: once
cdr3_nt: TGTGCCTGGAGTACCTTCACAGGGGGCCGCAGAGAGCAGTACTTC
cdr3_aa: CAWSTFTGGRREQYF

cdr3_length: 16
v_call: TRBV10-3
j_call: TRBJ2-1
d_call: TRBD2
clone_size: -
cdr3_nt: TGTGCCATCAGTGACCTTCTAGCGGCCTCCACCAATGAGCAGTTCTTC
cdr3_aa: CAISDLLAASTNEQFF

cdr3_length: 16
v_call: TRBV13
j_call: TRBJ2-5
d_call: TRBD2
clone_size: -
cdr3_nt: TGTGCCAGCAGCTTAAAACCAGCGGGAGTGGGGGAGACCCAGTACTTC
cdr3_aa: CASSLKPAGVGETQYF

cdr3_length: 12
v_call: TRBV25-1
j_call: TRBJ1-5
d_call: TRBD1
clone_size: -
cdr3_nt: TGTGCCAGCAGTGGACAGGGTCAGCCCCAGCATTTT
cdr3_aa: CASSGQGQPQHF

cdr3_length: 14
v_call: TRBV2
j_call: TRBJ2-5
d_call: -
clone_size: -
cdr3_nt: TGTGCCAGCAGTGAAGTTGACAGCCAAGAGACCCAGTACTTC
cdr3_aa: CASSEVDSQETQYF

cdr3_length: 13
v_call: TRBV6-5
j_call: TRBJ2-7
d_call: -
clone_size: -
cdr3_nt: TGTGCCAGCAGTTACGCAACAACCCACGAGCAGTACTTC
cdr3_aa: CASSYATTHEQYF

cdr3_length: 13
v_call: TRBV19
j_call: TRBJ2-7
d_call: -
clone_size: -
cdr3_nt: TGTGCCAGTAGTGAGCGGGTTGCCTACGAGCAGTACTTC
cdr3_aa: CASSERVAYEQYF

cdr3_length: 15
v_call: TRBV6-6
j_call: TRBJ2-1
d_call: -
clone_size: -
cdr3_nt: TGTGCCAGCAAGGTCGGGGCGGGGCCGGGGAATGAGCAGTTCTTC
cdr3_aa: CASKVGAGPGNEQFF

cdr3_length: 14
v_call: TRBV27
j_call: TRBJ1-5
d_call: TRBD1
clone_size: -
cdr3_nt: TGTGCCAGCAGTAGGACAGGGTCCGGGCAGCCCCAGCATTTT
cdr3_aa: CASSRTGSGQPQHF

cdr3_length: 15
v_call: TRBV11-2
j_call: TRBJ2-7
d_call: TRBD2
clone_size: -
cdr3_nt: TGTGCCAGCAGCTTCAGGCCTGTAGCGGGAGGGTGCGCGTACTTC
cdr3_aa: CASSFRPVAGGCAYF

cdr3_length: 14
v_call: TRBV13
j_call: TRBJ1-1
d_call: -
clone_size: -
cdr3_nt: TGTGCCTCAGCCGGTGAGGCAGAGAACACTGAAGCTTTCTTT
cdr3_aa: CASAGEAENTEAFF

cdr3_length: 13
v_call: TRBV6-5
j_call: TRBJ1-6
d_call: -
clone_size: -
cdr3_nt: TGTGCCAGCAGTTTGGCCAACCGGGGCGGCCTCCACTTT
cdr3_aa: CASSLANRGGLHF

cdr3_length: 12
v_call: TRBV27
j_call: TRBJ1-6
d_call: -
clone_size: -
cdr3_nt: TGTGCCAGCACGCTGGTAGGCACACCCCTCCACTTT
cdr3_aa: CASTLVGTPLHF

cdr3_length: 13
v_call: TRBV27
j_call: TRBJ2-3
d_call: -
clone_size: -
cdr3_nt: TGTGCCAGCATGAGAAGGAGCACAGATACGCAGTATTTT
cdr3_aa: CASMRRSTDTQYF

cdr3_length: 17
v_call: TRBV5-1
j_call: TRBJ2-4
d_call: -
clone_size: -
cdr3_nt: TGCGCCAGCAGCCTGGACAGCCCGAATATAGCCAAAAACATTCAGTACTTC
cdr3_aa: CASSLDSPNIAKNIQYF

cdr3_length: 12
v_call: TRBV27
j_call: TRBJ2-5
d_call: TRBD2
clone_size: -
cdr3_nt: TGTGCCAGCAGTGGGAGGGCAGAGACCCAGTACTTC
cdr3_aa: CASSGRAETQYF

cdr3_length: 18
v_call: TRBV15
j_call: TRBJ2-3
d_call: -
clone_size: -
cdr3_nt: TGTGCCACCAGCAGAGATAGCCTCGGAGGGTTTACGGAAGATACGCAGTATTTT
cdr3_aa: CATSRDSLGGFTEDTQYF

cdr3_length: 14
v_call: TRBV6-5
j_call: TRBJ1-5
d_call: -
clone_size: -
cdr3_nt: TGTGCCAGCAGTTACTCGATCGGGGGTCAGCCCCAGCATTTT
cdr3_aa: CASSYSIGGQPQHF

cdr3_length: 14
v_call: TRBV9
j_call: TRBJ2-1
d_call: -
clone_size: -
cdr3_nt: TGTGCCAGCAGCGTATCTGTGGTCGGAAATGAGCAGTTCTTC
cdr3_aa: CASSVSVVGNEQFF

cdr3_length: 15
v_call: TRBV5-5
j_call: TRBJ1-3
d_call: -
clone_size: once
cdr3_nt: TGTGCCAGCAGCCAAGACTCAAGCTCTGGAAACACCATATATTTT
cdr3_aa: CASSQDSSSGNTIYF

cdr3_length: 15
v_call: TRBV10-1
j_call: TRBJ2-7
d_call: TRBD1
clone_size: -
cdr3_nt: TGCGCCAGCAGTGAGACCCGACAGGGGGCCGACGAGCAGTACTTC
cdr3_aa: CASSETRQGADEQYF

cdr3_length: 15
v_call: TRBV7-9
j_call: TRBJ1-2
d_call: TRBD1
clone_size: -
cdr3_nt: TGTGCCAGCAGCTTAGAGAGCGGGACAGGGGTTGGCTACACCTTC
cdr3_aa: CASSLESGTGVGYTF

cdr3_length: 15
v_call: TRBV7-8
j_call: TRBJ2-3
d_call: -
clone_size: -
cdr3_nt: TGTGCCAGCAGCTTAGGTCCTCAAGGCACAGATACGCAGTATTTT
cdr3_aa: CASSLGPQGTDTQYF

cdr3_length: 12
v_call: TRBV14
j_call: TRBJ2-5
d_call: -
clone_size: -
cdr3_nt: TGTGCCAGCAGCTGGCAGGGTGAGACCCAGTACTTC
cdr3_aa: CASSWQGETQYF

cdr3_length: 11
v_call: TRBV6-6
j_call: TRBJ2-7
d_call: -
clone_size: -
cdr3_nt: TGTGCCAGCAGTTACGGCGCCGAGCAGTACTTC
cdr3_aa: CASSYGAEQYF

cdr3_length: 14
v_call: TRBV19
j_call: TRBJ2-7
d_call: -
clone_size: -
cdr3_nt: TGTGCCAGTAAGGTTGCTGGGGGAGGTTACGAGCAGTACTTC
cdr3_aa: CASKVAGGGYEQYF

cdr3_length: 14
v_call: TRBV10-1
j_call: TRBJ1-1
d_call: -
clone_size: -
cdr3_nt: TGCGCCAGCAGTGAGTCGATTTTGAACACTGAAGCTTTCTTT
cdr3_aa: CASSESILNTEAFF

cdr3_length: 12
v_call: TRBV28
j_call: TRBJ2-7
d_call: TRBD1
clone_size: -
cdr3_nt: TGTGCCAGCGGACAGGGGAGCTACGAGCAGTACTTC
cdr3_aa: CASGQGSYEQYF

cdr3_length: 14
v_call: TRBV29-1
j_call: TRBJ2-7
d_call: TRBD2
clone_size: -
cdr3_nt: TGCAGCGCCACCCGGGGGGGCGCGGTATACGAGCAGTACTTC
cdr3_aa: CSATRGGAVYEQYF

cdr3_length: 15
v_call: TRBV5-4
j_call: TRBJ2-7
d_call: TRBD2
clone_size: -
cdr3_nt: TGTGCCAGCAGCTTCACTAGCGGGAGCTTGGACGAGCAGTACTTC
cdr3_aa: CASSFTSGSLDEQYF

cdr3_length: 13
v_call: TRBV11-2
j_call: TRBJ2-1
d_call: -
clone_size: -
cdr3_nt: TGTGCCAGCAGGAGGGCCGAATCCAATGAGCAGTTCTTC
cdr3_aa: CASRRAESNEQFF

cdr3_length: 17
v_call: TRBV4-1
j_call: TRBJ1-5
d_call: -
clone_size: -
cdr3_nt: TGCGCCAGCAGCCAGAGGTCAGGGTGGATGGGCAATCAGCCCCAGCATTTT
cdr3_aa: CASSQRSGWMGNQPQHF